This passage covers 29 T cell receptor beta chains from one sample sequenced in a study of blood T cell repertoires in COVID-19. Clones were read by immunoSEQ multiplex PCR, and TCRdb kept only the in-frame ones, dropping some. The sample shows approximately 98,000 clones, about 88% of them seen only once. Sequenced input: peripheral blood. These receptors all come from a human donor in a cohort sampled during active COVID-19.

CDR3 amino acids: CASSDGTGWAYEQYF. Here the CDR3 DNA reads TGTGCCAGCTCGGACGGGACAGGGTGGGCCTACGAGCAGTACTTC. The chain links TRBV27 to TRBJ2-7, with 9 bases identical to TRBD1. CDR3 length: 15 residues. Per germline, CDR1 MNHEY and CDR2 SMNVEV (reference sequence). The J segment lost 2 bases and the V segment lost 8 bases, leaving 10 bases of the junction unmatched.

This clone turned up a few times. The J gene is TRBJ1-5, the V gene TRBV6-5; D is undetermined. The CDR3 is made up of 15 amino acids. V was pared by 8 bases and J by 0 bases, with 14 bases between. Germline CDR1 reads MNHEY; CDR2 reads SVGAGI. The DNA of the CDR3 is TGTGCCAGCGGACGGAGGTTCGGTAGCAATCAGCCCCAGCATTTT. Translating gives CASGRRFGSNQPQHF.

This clone was observed a few times. The rearrangement links TRBV27 to TRBJ1-1; D gene uncertain. This CDR3 spans 14 amino acids. Trimming stripped 2 bases from V and 2 bases from J, with 9 bases between. Germline lookup yields CDR1 MNHEY and CDR2 SMNVEV (reference sequence). The CDR3 sequence is CASSLRGYNTEAFF. CDR3 nucleotide sequence: TGTGCCAGCAGTTTACGAGGGTATAACACTGAAGCTTTCTTT.

The chain links TRBV24-1 to TRBJ2-1, with 10 bases lining up with TRBD1. CDR3 size: 15 residues. Germline V CDR1 and CDR2: KGHDR, SFDVKD. V lost 6 bases and J lost 6; bases outside the gene matches: 7. The CDR3 nucleotides read TGTGCCACCAGTCCCGGGACAGGGGTCGGCAATGAGCAGTTCTTC. Translating gives CATSPGTGVGNEQFF.

The chain is built from TRBV2 and TRBJ1-1, with 7 bases aligning to TRBD1. Germline assignment: CDR1 SNHLY and CDR2 FYNNEI. The CDR3 consists of 16 residues. V lost 4 bases and J lost 1; bases outside the gene matches: 9. This CDR3 reads CASSAGGGLTNTEAFF. CDR3 bases: TGTGCCAGCAGTGCGGGAGGGGGCCTGACGAACACTGAAGCTTTCTTT.

The CDR3 reads CASSVRWEGGSYQPQHF. The CDR3, as DNA: TGTGCCAGCAGTGTCCGTTGGGAGGGTGGGAGTTATCAGCCCCAGCATTTT. The chain combines TRBV6-4 with TRBJ1-5; D not resolved. The CDR3 sequence is 17 residues long. The V end was cut by 4 bases, the J end by 5 bases, with 21 bases between. Germline V gene lookup returns CDR1 MRHNA and CDR2 SNTAGT.

V usage is TRBV29-1 and J usage is TRBJ1-5, with 7 bases lining up with TRBD1. V trimming: 0 bases; J trimming: 7 bases; junction bases outside the gene matches: 9. The CDR3 is 15 residues long. Germline-derived CDR1 and CDR2 are SQVTM and ANQGSEA. CDR3 amino acids: CSVEDGTVEGQPQHF. In DNA form, the CDR3 reads TGCAGCGTTGAAGATGGGACAGTCGAGGGGCAGCCCCAGCATTTT. The full variable domain, in which reference TRBV29-1 and TRBJ1-5 provide the parts outside the CDR3, is SAVISQKPSRDICQRGTSLTIQCQVDSQVTMMFWYRQQPGQSLTLIATANQGSEATYESGFVIDKFPISRPNLTFSTLTVSNMSPEDSSIYLCSVEDGTVEGQPQHFGDGTRLSIL.

This chain joins TRBV6-5 and TRBJ2-5, with unresolved D. Germline values: CDR1 MNHEY, CDR2 SVGAGI. There are 12 residues in the CDR3. V was clipped by 5 bases and J by 9 bases, with 13 bases between them. The CDR3 DNA follows: TGTGCCAGCAGTCTTCTAGGTGAGGCCCAGTACTTC. It specifies CASSLLGEAQYF.

The chain uses TRBV10-3 and TRBJ2-7; TRBD1 agrees at 9 bases. The germline V gene encodes CDR1 ENHRY and CDR2 SYGVKD. The junction had 7 bases not matched to a gene; V was cut back by 3 bases and J by 4 bases. The CDR3 extends over 15 amino acids. CDR3 region: CAISEPQGASYEQYF. DNA of the CDR3: TGTGCCATCAGTGAACCACAGGGGGCGAGTTACGAGCAGTACTTC.

The gene calls are TRBV6-5 and TRBJ2-7; D is undetermined. There are 13 residues in the CDR3. The V gene lost 0 bases and the J gene lost 5 bases, with 8 bases spanning the gap. The germline gives CDR1 MNHEY, CDR2 SVGAGI. In nucleotides, the CDR3 is TGTGCCAGCAGTTACTCGAGGCAGAACGAGCAGTACTTC. As protein: CASSYSRQNEQYF.

This clone was observed a few times. A read error may be the cause here, since a much bigger clone is one base away. The sample contains more than one DNA sequence encoding this CDR3. This sequence joins TRBV7-9 and TRBJ1-2; 9 bases align to TRBD1. With V trimmed by 5 bases and J by 3 bases, 4 bases remained unmatched. Germline CDR1 is SEHNR and CDR2 is FQNEAQ (reference sequence). The CDR3 is made up of 14 amino acids. CDR3 in DNA: TGTGCCAGCAGCCCCGGGACAGGGCACTATGGCTACACCTTC. This sequence encodes CASSPGTGHYGYTF.

A word on this clone: This same CDR3 is encoded by further DNA sequences in the sample. The V and J genes are TRBV6-5 and TRBJ1-2, with TRBD1 matching over 7 bases. V lost 2 bases, J lost 3 bases, and 3 bases stayed unmatched. This CDR3 has 14 amino acids. Germline CDR1 reads MNHEY; CDR2 reads SVGAGI. CDR3 DNA sequence: TGTGCCAGCAGTTACGACAGGGCTGACTATGGCTACACCTTC. Translating gives CASSYDRADYGYTF.

This chain joins TRBV15 and TRBJ2-1; D gene uncertain. Trimming left V 3 bases short and J 6 bases short, with 12 bases between. This CDR3 is built from 14 residues. Germline-derived CDR1 and CDR2 are LNHNV and YYDKDF (reference sequence). Here the CDR3 reads CATSSLRAANEQFF. For the CDR3, the DNA is TGTGCCACCAGCAGCCTTCGAGCCGCCAATGAGCAGTTCTTC.

The V and J genes are TRBV19 and TRBJ1-5; TRBD1 might be the D (6 bases). CDR3 length: 17 amino acids. V lost 6 bases, J lost 3 bases, and 21 bases lay in between. CDR1 is LNHDA and CDR2 is SQIVND in the germline V gene (reference sequence). The CDR3 loop is CASSQYIGGVSNQPQHF. CDR3 nucleotides: TGTGCCAGTAGCCAGTATATAGGGGGGGTTTCCAATCAGCCCCAGCATTTT.

CDR3 nucleotides: TGCGCCAGCAGCTTGGTACCTCGCGGGGGGGGAGATACGCAGTATTTT. This encodes CASSLVPRGGGDTQYF. The chain combines TRBV5-1 with TRBJ2-3; the match to TRBD2 covers 9 bases. V was pared by 0 bases and J by 5 bases, with 7 bases of the junction left unmatched. Germline lookup yields CDR1 SGHRS and CDR2 YFSETQ. The CDR3 has 16 residues.

The J gene is TRBJ1-3, the V gene TRBV28, with D possibly matching TRBD1 (6 bases). CDR3 size: 15 residues. Germline CDR1 MDHEN, CDR2 SYDVKM. Trimming shortened V by 6 bases and J by 1 base, and 13 bases separated the two germline ends. CDR3 coding DNA: TGTGCCAGCAGGGGTTGGGACATGTCTGGAAACACCATATATTTT. It codes for CASRGWDMSGNTIYF. The full variable domain, with the rest looked up from reference TRBV28 and TRBJ1-3, is DVKVTQSSRYLVKRTGEKVFLECVQDMDHENMFWYRQDPGLGLRLIYFSYDVKMKEKGDIPEGYSVSREKKERFSLILESASTNQTSMYLCASRGWDMSGNTIYFGEGSWLTVV.

V and J are TRBV29-1 and TRBJ2-3, with 7 bases fitting TRBD2. The V segment lost 2 bases and the J segment 4 bases; nucleotides outside the gene matches: 9. From germline, CDR1 is SQVTM and CDR2 ANQGSEA. The CDR3 runs to 15 residues. The CDR3 nucleotides read TGCAGCGTTGAATTGGCGGGAGACGGCTCAGATACGCAGTATTTT. Translated, it gives CSVELAGDGSDTQYF.

The gene calls are TRBV18 and TRBJ2-2, with TRBD2 as a possible D gene (6 bases). CDR3 size: 16 residues. Trimming removed 6 bases from V and 0 bases from J, with 14 bases in between. Germline assignment: CDR1 KGHSH and CDR2 LQKENI. CDR3 residues: CASSQGTSPNTGELFF. The DNA for the CDR3 is TGTGCCAGCTCCCAAGGGACTTCACCGAACACCGGGGAGCTGTTTTTT.

The chain joins TRBV10-3 to TRBJ2-7, with D possibly matching TRBD2 (5 bases). CDR1 is ENHRY and CDR2 is SYGVKD in the germline V gene. The CDR3 runs 14 residues. V was clipped by 4 bases and J by 5 bases, with 15 bases between them. CDR3 DNA: TGTGCCATCAGTGTAAGAGGGCTCGGCGACGAGCAGTACTTC. Protein product: CAISVRGLGDEQYF.

The CDR3 is CASSVASGSTGELFF. CDR3 nucleotides: TGTGCCAGCAGCGTAGCTAGCGGGAGCACCGGGGAGCTGTTTTTT. The rearrangement joins TRBV9 to TRBJ2-2; 10 bases fit TRBD2. Germline trimming cut 0 bases from V and 4 bases from J; bases unmatched to any gene: 0. From germline, CDR1 is SGDLS and CDR2 YYNGEE. The CDR3 is 15 amino acids.

Only one count was recorded for this clone. The chain employs TRBV4-1 and TRBJ2-1; 11 bases align to TRBD2. CDR1 and CDR2 (germline): MGHRA, YSYEKL. The trim removed 3 bases at V and 8 bases at J, leaving 6 bases unmatched. The CDR3 runs 15 residues. The CDR3 bases are TGCGCCAGCAGCCACACTACTAGCGGGAGTGATGAGCAGTTCTTC. This sequence encodes CASSHTTSGSDEQFF.

This sequence joins TRBV11-2 and TRBJ1-4; a possible D gene is TRBD1 (5 bases). The CDR3 runs to 17 residues. From germline, CDR1 is SGHAT and CDR2 FQNNGV. Trimming stripped 1 base from V and 8 bases from J, with 20 bases between. CDR3 coding DNA: TGTGCCAGCAGCTTAGCGAGTCCGGGGGTTTTAAGGGAAAAACTGTTTTTT. Amino acid sequence: CASSLASPGVLREKLFF.

The chain is built from TRBV28 and TRBJ2-7; 10 bases line up with TRBD2. Per the germline V gene, CDR1 is MDHEN and CDR2 is SYDVKM. J was trimmed by 4 bases and V by 7 bases; bases with no gene match: 7. This CDR3 contains 14 residues. The DNA for the CDR3 is TGTGCCAGCATATCTAGCGGGGGCCTTTACGAGCAGTACTTC. Translating it yields CASISSGGLYEQYF.

This chain links TRBV27 with TRBJ1-2; D possibly corresponds to TRBD1 (5 bases). The CDR3 covers 15 residues. CDR1 and CDR2 from the germline V gene are MNHEY and SMNVEV (reference sequence). V lost 0 bases, J lost 3 bases, and 11 bases lay in between. This CDR3 is CASSLSLEGHYGYTF. The DNA for the CDR3 is TGTGCCAGCAGTTTATCGCTGGAGGGGCACTATGGCTACACCTTC.

The table lists this clone with a count of one. This chain connects TRBV18 to TRBJ2-7, with 10 bases fitting TRBD2. With V trimmed by 3 bases and J by 4 bases, 3 bases remained unmatched. The germline V gene encodes CDR1 KGHSH and CDR2 LQKENI. The CDR3 has 14 amino acids. DNA of the CDR3: TGTGCCAGCTCACCCCTAGCGGGAGCATACGAGCAGTACTTC. Its protein product is CASSPLAGAYEQYF.

This rearrangement joins TRBV7-2 to TRBJ1-1, with D unclear. Trimming shortened V by 4 bases and J by 6 bases, and 12 bases separated the two germline ends. The CDR3 contains 13 residues. Germline assignment: CDR1 SGHTA and CDR2 FQGNSA. The DNA of the CDR3 is TGTGCCAGCAGCTCCACCTACGGGGCTGAAGCTTTCTTT. It codes for CASSSTYGAEAFF. The variable domain in full, completed from reference TRBV7-2 and TRBJ1-1, reads GAGVSQSPSNKVTEKGKDVELRCDPISGHTALYWYRQSLGQGLEFLIYFQGNSAPDKSGLPSDRFSAERTGGSVSTLTIQRTQQEDSAVYLCASSSTYGAEAFFGQGTRLTVV.

To note about this clone: The sample carries other DNA sequences with the same CDR3. The chain is built from TRBV11-2 and TRBJ2-1, with D uncertain. The V end was cut by 5 bases, the J end by 0 bases, with 11 bases between. Looked up from germline, CDR1 is SGHAT and CDR2 is FQNNGV. This CDR3 contains 15 residues. CDR3 amino acids: CASSIDLSSYNEQFF. CDR3 nucleotide sequence: TGTGCCAGCAGCATTGACTTGAGCTCCTACAATGAGCAGTTCTTC.

V is TRBV6-1 and J is TRBJ1-5; no clear D gene. CDR1 is MNHNS and CDR2 is SASEGT in the germline V gene. Trimming stripped 4 bases from V and 1 base from J, with 14 bases between. The CDR3 is 16 amino acids. CDR3: CASSGEAFRSNQPQHF. In nucleotides, the CDR3 is TGTGCCAGCAGTGGGGAGGCGTTCAGGAGCAATCAGCCCCAGCATTTT.

V usage is TRBV4-2 and J usage is TRBJ2-1; D ambiguous. CDR3 length: 13 residues. Between the trimmed V and J ends, which lost 1 base and 5 bases, there was a span of 6 bases. Germline values: CDR1 LGHNA, CDR2 YNFKEQ. This CDR3 reads CASSQGLDNEQFF. CDR3 in DNA: TGTGCCAGCAGCCAAGGGCTCGACAATGAGCAGTTCTTC.